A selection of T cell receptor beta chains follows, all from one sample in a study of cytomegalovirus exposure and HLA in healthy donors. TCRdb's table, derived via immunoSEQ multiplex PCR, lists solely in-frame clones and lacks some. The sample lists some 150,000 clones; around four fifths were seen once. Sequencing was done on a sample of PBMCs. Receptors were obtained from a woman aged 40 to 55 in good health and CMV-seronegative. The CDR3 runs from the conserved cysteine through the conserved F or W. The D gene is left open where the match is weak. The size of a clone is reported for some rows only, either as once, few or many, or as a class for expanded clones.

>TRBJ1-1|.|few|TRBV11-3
CASSLSGEDGTEAFF
TGTGCCAGCAGCTTAAGCGGGGAGGACGGCACTGAAGCTTTCTTT
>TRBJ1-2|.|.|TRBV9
CASSVLGGYGYTF
TGTGCCAGCAGCGTTCTTGGAGGGTATGGCTACACCTTC
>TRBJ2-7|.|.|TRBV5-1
CASSLGDILSYEQYF
TGCGCCAGCAGCTTGGGCGACATACTCTCCTACGAGCAGTACTTC
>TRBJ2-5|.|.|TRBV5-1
CASGNREGRETQYF
TGCGCCAGCGGCAACAGGGAAGGGCGGGAGACCCAGTACTTC
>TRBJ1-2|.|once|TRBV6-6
CASSTPVGSGYTF
TGTGCCAGCAGTACCCCGGTGGGGAGCGGCTACACCTTC
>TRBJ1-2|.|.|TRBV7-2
CASSLGRTVGYGYTF
TGTGCCAGCAGCTTAGGTCGGACAGTTGGCTATGGCTACACCTTC
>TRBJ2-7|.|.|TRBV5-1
CASSRTGGISYEQYF
TGCGCCAGCAGCCGTACAGGAGGGATCTCCTACGAGCAGTACTTC
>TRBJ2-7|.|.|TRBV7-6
CASSSGQIYEQYF
TGTGCCAGCAGCTCTGGACAGATCTACGAGCAGTACTTC
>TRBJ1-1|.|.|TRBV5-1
CASSLEPGANTEAFF
TGCGCCAGCAGCTTGGAACCAGGGGCGAACACTGAAGCTTTCTTT
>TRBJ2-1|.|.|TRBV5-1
CASSFNPSARGVYEQFF
TGCGCCAGCAGCTTTAACCCTAGTGCGCGGGGTGTTTATGAGCAGTTCTTC
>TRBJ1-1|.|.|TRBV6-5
CASSPLQGNTEAFF
TGTGCCAGCAGTCCCCTCCAGGGGAACACTGAAGCTTTCTTT
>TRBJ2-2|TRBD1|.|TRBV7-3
CASSTRQGSTGELFF
TGTGCCAGCAGCACCCGACAGGGAAGCACCGGGGAGCTGTTTTTT
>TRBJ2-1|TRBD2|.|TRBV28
CASSLGLAFYNEQFF
TGTGCCAGCAGTTTAGGACTAGCCTTCTACAATGAGCAGTTCTTC
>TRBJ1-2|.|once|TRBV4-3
CASSQDRRHGYTF
TGCGCCAGCAGCCAAGACAGGCGCCATGGCTACACCTTC
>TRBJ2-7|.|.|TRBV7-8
CASSFSQGLYEQYF
TGTGCCAGCAGCTTTTCGCAGGGGCTCTACGAGCAGTACTTC
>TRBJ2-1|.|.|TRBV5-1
CASSFSGDNEQFF
TGCGCCAGCAGCTTTTCGGGTGACAATGAGCAGTTCTTC
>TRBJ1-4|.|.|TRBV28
CASSPGDRHNEKLFF
TGTGCCAGCAGCCCCGGAGACCGTCATAATGAAAAACTGTTTTTT
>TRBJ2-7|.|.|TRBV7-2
CASSRRSYEQYF
TGTGCCAGCAGCCGTCGCTCCTACGAGCAGTACTTC
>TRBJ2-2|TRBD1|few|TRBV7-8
CASSQGQSSTGELFF
TGTGCCAGCAGCCAGGGACAGTCCAGCACCGGGGAGCTGTTTTTT
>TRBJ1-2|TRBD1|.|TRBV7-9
CASSLGQGRSGYTF
TGTGCCAGCAGCTTAGGACAGGGACGGTCCGGCTACACCTTC
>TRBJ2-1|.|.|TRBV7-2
CASSLNRNEQFF
TGTGCCAGCAGCTTAAATCGGAATGAGCAGTTCTTC
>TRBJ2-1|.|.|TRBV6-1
CASSGPGGQLFLGEQFF
TGTGCCAGCAGTGGACCCGGGGGACAGCTATTCCTAGGTGAGCAGTTCTTC
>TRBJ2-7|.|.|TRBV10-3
CAISDGDPTGQYF
TGTGCCATCAGTGACGGCGACCCTACGGGGCAGTACTTC
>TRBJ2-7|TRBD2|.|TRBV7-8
CASSSDDGTIRGEQYF
TGTGCCAGCAGCTCTGACGACGGGACTATTCGAGGGGAGCAGTACTTC
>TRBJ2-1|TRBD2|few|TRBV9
CASSPGLAGGRNEQFF
TGTGCCAGCAGCCCTGGACTAGCGGGAGGTCGTAATGAGCAGTTCTTC
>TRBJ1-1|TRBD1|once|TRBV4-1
CASSPRSNLHRGRGNTEAFF
TGCGCCAGCAGCCCAAGAAGCAATTTACACAGGGGTCGGGGGAACACTGAAGCTTTCTTT
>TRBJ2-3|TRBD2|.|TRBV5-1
CASSSLAGGRPDTQYF
TGCGCCAGCAGCTCGTTAGCGGGAGGGAGGCCAGATACGCAGTATTTT
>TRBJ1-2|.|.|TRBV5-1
CASSFLAGSRGYTF
TGCGCCAGCAGCTTCCTGGCTGGGTCGAGGGGCTACACCTTC
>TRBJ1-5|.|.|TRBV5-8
CASSLSRVRINQPQHF
TGTGCCAGCAGCTTGTCCCGTGTCAGGATCAATCAGCCCCAGCATTTT
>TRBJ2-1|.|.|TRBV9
CASSVVVAYNEQFF
TGTGCCAGCAGCGTGGTAGTTGCCTACAATGAGCAGTTCTTC
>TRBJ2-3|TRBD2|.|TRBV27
CASQGLALTNTQYF
TGTGCCAGCCAGGGACTAGCGCTCACGAATACGCAGTATTTT
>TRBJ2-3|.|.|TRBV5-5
CASSLGVTDTDTQYF
TGTGCCAGCAGCTTAGGAGTCACCGACACAGATACGCAGTATTTT
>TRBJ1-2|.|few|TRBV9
CASSVDSTGWPYF
TGTGCCAGCAGCGTAGATTCGACAGGTTGGCCCTACTTC
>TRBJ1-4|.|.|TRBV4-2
CASSSRGNEKLFF
TGTGCCAGCAGCAGTCGGGGTAATGAAAAACTGTTTTTT
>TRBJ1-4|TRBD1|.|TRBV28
CATSGTDNEKLFF
TGTGCCACCTCCGGGACAGATAATGAAAAACTGTTTTTT
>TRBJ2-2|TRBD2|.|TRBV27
CASSFYSAGLAGGPGGELFF
TGTGCCAGCAGTTTCTATAGCGCGGGACTAGCGGGAGGGCCTGGCGGGGAGCTGTTTTTT
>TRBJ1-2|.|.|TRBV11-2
CASSFVSGWGYTF
TGTGCCAGCAGCTTCGTTTCAGGGTGGGGCTACACCTTC
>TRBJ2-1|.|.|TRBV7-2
CASSLSGTAHYNEQFF
TGTGCCAGCAGCCTTAGTGGTACAGCCCATTACAATGAGCAGTTCTTC
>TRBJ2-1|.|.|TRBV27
CASNHAGSYNEQFF
TGTGCCAGCAACCACGCGGGCTCCTACAATGAGCAGTTCTTC
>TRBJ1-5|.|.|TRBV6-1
CASAEVTNQPQHF
TGTGCCTCAGCCGAGGTTACTAATCAGCCCCAGCATTTT
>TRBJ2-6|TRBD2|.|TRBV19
CASVIAGGFTGANVLTF
TGTGCCAGCGTTATAGCGGGAGGTTTCACTGGGGCCAACGTCCTGACTTTC
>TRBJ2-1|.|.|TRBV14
CASSRQFYNEQFF
TGTGCCAGCAGCCGACAGTTTTACAATGAGCAGTTCTTC
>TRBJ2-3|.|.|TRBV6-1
CASSTALGAADTQYF
TGTGCCAGCAGTACGGCATTGGGTGCGGCAGATACGCAGTATTTT
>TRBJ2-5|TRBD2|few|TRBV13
CASSLEAGGPETQYF
TGTGCCAGCAGCTTAGAAGCGGGAGGGCCGGAGACCCAGTACTTC
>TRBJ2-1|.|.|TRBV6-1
CASSGTTKLSSYNEQFF
TGTGCCAGCAGTGGGACTACCAAATTGAGCTCCTACAATGAGCAGTTCTTC